Shown below are 27 T cell receptor beta chains from a single sample sequenced in a study of blood T cell repertoires in COVID-19 (dated by TCRdb to between 2020 and 2021). Library preparation employed the immunoSEQ multiplex PCR assay. Sourced from immuneACCESS, this table was stored by TCRdb with only in-frame sequences that have V and J called. A share of the clones is absent; for the studies checked, an unresolved V gene accounts for under half, and the remainder has no known explanation. This sample gives about 70,000 clones in total; roughly 86% of them show up just once. The ten largest clones represent 15% to 20% of the sample. Source material: peripheral blood. Receptors were obtained from a man in his forties or fifties with COVID-19, enrolled during active disease.

This clone was seen just once. The chain uses TRBV21-1 and TRBJ2-3; TRBD1 reflects the table's D call only, with no check against the DNA. TRBV21-1 is reported as a pseudogene. The CDR3 extends over 18 amino acids. The CDR3, as DNA: TGTGCCAGCAGCAAAACCCTGGACAGAAAGACTAGCACAGATACGCAGTATTTT. It is translated as CASSKTLDRKTSTDTQYF.

V gene TRBV4-2 combines with J gene TRBJ2-1; the match to TRBD2 covers 10 bases. Trimming took 4 bases from V and 6 from J; bases not matched to a gene: 12. Per germline, CDR1 LGHNA and CDR2 YNFKEQ. This CDR3 contains 17 residues. CDR3 nucleotides: TGTGCCAGCAGCCCTCGACCTTTAGCGGGGGGCATCAATGAGCAGTTCTTC. Translated, it gives CASSPRPLAGGINEQFF.

The J gene is TRBJ2-1, the V gene TRBV5-4; 7 bases are shared with TRBD1. The CDR3 totals 14 residues. The V gene end was trimmed by 2 bases and the J gene end by 8 bases; junction bases not matched to a gene: 7. From germline, CDR1 is SGHNT and CDR2 YYREEE (reference sequence). The DNA for the CDR3 is TGTGCCAGCAGCTTTCCGGACAGGATCGATGAGCAGTTCTTC. Its protein is CASSFPDRIDEQFF.

The chain carries TRBV5-1 and TRBJ2-3; 14 nucleotides align to TRBD2. The germline gives CDR1 SGHRS, CDR2 YFSETQ. The ends lost 3 bases at V and 6 bases at J; junction bases unmatched: 3. The CDR3 totals 15 residues. Written as DNA, the CDR3 is TGCGCCAGCAGCTGGACTAGCGGGGGGTCGGATACGCAGTATTTT. It is translated as CASSWTSGGSDTQYF.

This CDR3 reads CASSRRQAQATNEKLFF. The CDR3 coding sequence is TGTGCCAGTAGTAGACGACAGGCCCAAGCCACGAATGAAAAACTGTTTTTT. The genes are TRBV19 and TRBJ1-4; a possible D gene is TRBD1 (6 bases). CDR1 and CDR2 from the germline V gene are LNHDA and SQIVND (reference sequence). Trimming pared 4 bases from V and 5 bases from J, leaving 20 bases between. The CDR3 is 17 amino acids.

The chain joins TRBV10-1 to TRBJ1-1; a weak D match, TRBD1 (5 bases). Trimming pared 0 bases from V and 4 bases from J, leaving 9 bases between. This CDR3 contains 14 residues. Germline loops: CDR1 WNHNN, CDR2 SYGVQD (reference sequence). CDR3 residues: CASSESGGITEAFF. In nucleotides, the CDR3 is TGCGCCAGCAGTGAGTCGGGGGGTATCACTGAAGCTTTCTTT.

V usage is TRBV12-3 or TRBV12-4 and J usage is TRBJ1-5; D is possibly TRBD1 (6 bases). This CDR3 has 11 amino acids. Trimming removed 5 bases at V and 10 bases at J, with 9 bases between. The CDR3 spells CASSSRGPQHF. The CDR3 coding sequence is TGTGCCAGCAGTAGCAGGGGTCCCCAGCATTTT.

The chain couples TRBV7-9 to TRBJ2-5; tentative D call: TRBD1 (5 bases). This CDR3 region has 13 residues. Germline V gene lookup returns CDR1 SEHNR and CDR2 FQNEAQ (reference sequence). The V end was cut by 6 bases, the J end by 6 bases, with 14 bases between. The CDR3 spells CASRPGLLKTQYF. CDR3 nucleotide sequence: TGTGCCAGCAGGCCAGGGTTGCTTAAGACCCAGTACTTC.

This sequence joins TRBV6-1 and TRBJ1-4, with D hard to call. The CDR3 runs to 16 residues. The germline V and J ends were trimmed by 3 bases and 10 bases, with 21 bases remaining between them. Germline V gives CDR1 MNHNS, CDR2 SASEGT. CDR3 DNA: TGTGCCAGCAGTGACCACCTCGCGGGAGGTCGGGGAAAACTGTTTTTT. Protein product: CASSDHLAGGRGKLFF.

The genes are TRBV5-6 and TRBJ1-1, with D perhaps matching TRBD1 (5 bases). Germline CDR1 SGHDT, CDR2 YYEEEE. V dropped 4 bases and J dropped 0 bases, with 16 bases sitting between them. The CDR3 is 16 amino acids. CDR3 nucleotide sequence: TGTGCCAGCAGCCCGGGTTGGGGGGATCTGAACACTGAAGCTTTCTTT. It yields the protein CASSPGWGDLNTEAFF. Complete variable domain (other parts from reference TRBV5-6 and TRBJ1-1): DAGVTQSPTHLIKTRGQQVTLRCSPKSGHDTVSWYQQALGQGPQFIFQYYEEEERQRGNFPDRFSGHQFPNYSSELNVNALLLGDSALYLCASSPGWGDLNTEAFFGQGTRLTVV.

The chain uses TRBV10-2 and TRBJ2-2, with D perhaps TRBD2 (6 bases). V gave up 3 bases and J gave up 8 bases, with 7 bases separating them. In germline, CDR1 is WSHSY, CDR2 SAAADI. This CDR3 is 12 amino acids long. Written as DNA, the CDR3 is TGCGCCAGCAGTGAAGCGGGTGGGGAGCTGTTTTTT. Its translation is CASSEAGGELFF.

The genes are TRBV4-1 and TRBJ1-6; 10 bases are a match to TRBD1. Germline trimming cut 1 base from V and 10 bases from J; bases unmatched to any gene: 4. Germline loops: CDR1 MGHRA, CDR2 YSYEKL. The CDR3 sequence is 15 residues long. As DNA, the CDR3 is TGCGCCAGCAGCCAAGGGACAGGGGGACGGTCACCCCTCCACTTT. This translates into CASSQGTGGRSPLHF.

This rearrangement joins TRBV9 to TRBJ1-6, with D possibly being TRBD1 (5 bases). CDR1 and CDR2 from the germline V gene are SGDLS and YYNGEE. V was trimmed by 0 bases and J by 14 bases, leaving 18 bases between them. The CDR3 sequence is 15 residues long. In DNA form, the CDR3 reads TGTGCCAGCAGCGTAGCTCTCGGGCAGGGAGGTTCCCTCCACTTT. As protein: CASSVALGQGGSLHF. The full variable domain, with the rest looked up from reference TRBV9 and TRBJ1-6, is DSGVTQTPKHLITATGQRVTLRCSPRSGDLSVYWYQQSLDQGLQFLIQYYNGEERAKGNILERFSAQQFPDLHSELNLSSLELGDSALYFCASSVALGQGGSLHFGNGTRLTVT.

This chain uses TRBV29-1 with TRBJ2-2; 10 bases line up with TRBD1. The germline gives CDR1 SQVTM, CDR2 ANQGSEA. The CDR3 length is 14 residues. V shed 5 bases, J shed 3 bases, and the junction held 3 bases outside the gene matches. The CDR3 reads CSVPGTGDTGELFF. The CDR3 coding sequence is TGCAGCGTTCCCGGGACAGGGGACACCGGGGAGCTGTTTTTT.

The chain is built from TRBV7-9 and TRBJ1-4, with 7 bases matching TRBD1. Germline-derived CDR1 and CDR2 are SEHNR and FQNEAQ (reference sequence). The CDR3 spans 13 residues. The V and J ends lost 9 bases and 7 bases, in that order; junction bases with no gene match: 8. Here the CDR3 reads CASIGQEGEKLFF. The CDR3 DNA reads as TGTGCCAGTATCGGACAGGAGGGTGAAAAACTGTTTTTT. Full variable domain (remainder filled in from reference TRBV7-9 and TRBJ1-4): DTGVSQNPRHKITKRGQNVTFRCDPISEHNRLYWYRQTLGQGPEFLTYFQNEAQLEKSRLLSDRFSAERPKGSFSTLEIQRTEQGDSAMYLCASIGQEGEKLFFGSGTQLSVL.

The V and J genes are TRBV18 and TRBJ2-7; a possible D gene is TRBD2 (7 bases). Per the germline V gene, CDR1 is KGHSH and CDR2 is LQKENI. The CDR3 sequence is 15 residues long. V was pared by 5 bases and J by 0 bases, with 14 bases between. CDR3 bases: TGTGCCAGCTCAAGCGGGACCAGGGGCTCCTACGAGCAGTACTTC. As protein: CASSSGTRGSYEQYF.

For the CDR3, the DNA is TGTGCCAGCAGCTTACAGACTAGCTGGTCCTACGAGCAGTACTTC. Encoded protein: CASSLQTSWSYEQYF. The chain has TRBV7-6 and TRBJ2-7; 7 bases map to TRBD2. The length of the CDR3 is 15 residues. V was pared by 2 bases and J by 1 base, with 5 bases of the junction left unmatched. Germline V gives CDR1 SGHVS, CDR2 FNYEAQ. The entire variable domain, with the rest obtained from reference TRBV7-6 and TRBJ2-7, is as follows: GAGVSQSPRYKVTKRGQDVALRCDPISGHVSLYWYRQALGQGPEFLTYFNYEAQQDKSGLPNDRFSAERPEGSISTLTIQRTEQRDSAMYRCASSLQTSWSYEQYFGPGTRLTVT.

The genes are TRBV6-7 and TRBJ2-1, with D possibly TRBD1 on 6 matching bases. TRBV6-7 is an open reading frame whose function is uncertain. Deletions cut 2 bases from V and 7 bases from J, with 15 bases between. CDR3 length: 15 residues. The CDR3 DNA sequence: TGTGCCAGCAGTTACGTGTGCGGACAGACGAATGAGCAGTTCTTC. Residues: CASSYVCGQTNEQFF.

The chain carries TRBV5-1 and TRBJ2-1; TRBD1 aligns across 7 bases. Germline CDR1 SGHRS, CDR2 YFSETQ. V shed 1 base and J 5 bases; nucleotides not matched to a gene: 6. The CDR3 sequence is 15 residues long. CDR3 amino acids: CASSLQPQGDNEQFF. In DNA, the CDR3 is TGCGCCAGCAGCTTGCAACCTCAGGGGGACAATGAGCAGTTCTTC.

V and J are TRBV10-3 and TRBJ1-4; 7 nucleotides agree with TRBD1. This CDR3 has 15 amino acids. Germline V gene lookup returns CDR1 ENHRY and CDR2 SYGVKD. Trimming at V came to 10 bases and at J to 0 bases, leaving 8 bases not matched to a gene. CDR3 nucleotides: TGTGCCACCAGGACAGGACCGGCAACTAATGAAAAACTGTTTTTT. It translates to CATRTGPATNEKLFF.

The CDR3 here is CASSLSGPEVGYTF. Written as DNA, the CDR3 is TGCGCCAGCAGCTTGAGTGGTCCTGAGGTCGGCTACACCTTC. This chain links TRBV5-1 with TRBJ1-2, with D hard to call. CDR3 length: 14 amino acids. The germline CDR1 and CDR2 sequences are SGHRS and YFSETQ. The ends were cut back, 1 base at V and 8 bases at J, with 15 bases in the middle.

The J gene is TRBJ2-3, the V gene TRBV29-1, with D perhaps TRBD2 (7 bases). The germline gives CDR1 SQVTM, CDR2 ANQGSEA. The CDR3 spans 16 residues. The ends were cut back, 6 bases at V and 3 bases at J, with 22 bases in the middle. This chain's CDR3 is CSVALSAGAGTDTQYF. The CDR3 nucleotides are TGCAGCGTGGCCCTCTCGGCGGGGGCGGGTACAGATACGCAGTATTTT.

V gene TRBV9 combines with J gene TRBJ1-5; 9 positions match TRBD1. Germline CDR1 and CDR2: SGDLS and YYNGEE. The CDR3 is 14 residues long. V shed 3 bases, J shed 7 bases, and the junction held 5 bases outside the gene matches. CDR3: CASSAGTGRQPQHF. CDR3 nucleotides: TGTGCCAGCAGCGCCGGGACAGGGAGACAGCCCCAGCATTTT.

This clone was observed a single time. The chain's CDR3 is CASRTSGTDTQYF. The CDR3 nucleotides read TGTGCCAGCAGGACTAGCGGCACAGATACGCAGTATTTT. V and J are TRBV3-1 (or the pseudogene TRBV3-2) and TRBJ2-3; 8 nucleotides align to TRBD2. With 6 bases clipped from V and 1 base from J, the junction kept 0 bases outside the gene matches. Germline V gene data show CDR1 as LGHDT and CDR2 as YNNKEL (reference sequence). The CDR3 covers 13 residues.

The J gene is TRBJ1-1, the V gene TRBV5-1; D unclear. The CDR3 is made up of 13 amino acids. Trimming left V 2 bases short and J 1 base short, with 6 bases between. Germline V CDR1 and CDR2: SGHRS, YFSETQ. In DNA form, the CDR3 reads TGCGCCAGCAGCTTAGACAAGAACACTGAAGCTTTCTTT. This encodes CASSLDKNTEAFF. Full variable domain (rest looked up from reference TRBV5-1 and TRBJ1-1): KAGVTQTPRYLIKTRGQQVTLSCSPISGHRSVSWYQQTPGQGLQFLFEYFSETQRNKGNFPGRFSGRQFSNSRSEMNVSTLELGDSALYLCASSLDKNTEAFFGQGTRLTVV.

This clone was observed once. CDR3 sequence reads: CASSLQDREGYTF. In DNA, the CDR3 is TGTGCCAGCAGCTTACAGGACAGGGAGGGCTACACCTTC. V usage is TRBV3-1 (or the pseudogene TRBV3-2) and J usage is TRBJ1-2; TRBD1 matches 8 bases. Germline V gene lookup returns CDR1 LGHDT and CDR2 YNNKEL (reference sequence). The CDR3 contains 13 residues. The ends lost 5 bases at V and 8 bases at J; junction bases unmatched: 7.

The chain uses TRBV30 and TRBJ2-3; 10 nucleotides agree with TRBD2. Germline V gene data show CDR1 as GTSNPN and CDR2 as SVGIG (reference sequence). Trimming took 5 bases from V and 6 from J; bases not matched to a gene: 8. This CDR3 is 14 amino acids long. The CDR3 DNA follows: TGTGCCTGGCGACGAGCGGGGGGGTCTGATACGCAGTATTTT. Translation: CAWRRAGGSDTQYF.